Listed below are T cell receptor beta chains from one sample, sequenced in a study of shared T cell receptors in the human thymus. The protocol was immunoSEQ multiplex PCR, while the TCRdb copy is restricted to in-frame clones and leaves out a portion. This sample has 720,000 or so clones; 80% to 90% occur once, and the top ten carry around 0.01%. The same sample was also used in a study of human thymus T cells.

The sample taken for sequencing was thymocytes. The receptors here all came from a girl under three years old with a congenital heart defect. CDR3s include the opening cysteine and the closing phenylalanine or tryptophan. The D gene is left open where the match is weak. A clone size is listed for some rows: how often the clone was seen (once, few, many), or a class if it is expanded.

abundance	j_gene	v_gene	d_gene	CDR3aa	CDR3nt
.	TRBJ1-6	TRBV7-6	.	CASSLARDASPLHF	TGTGCCAGCAGCTTAGCCAGGGATGCGTCACCCCTCCACTTT
.	TRBJ1-1	TRBV7-8	TRBD1	CASSSTQGSSSEAFF	TGTGCCAGCAGCTCGACACAGGGGTCCTCTTCTGAAGCTTTCTTT
.	TRBJ1-2	TRBV4-1	.	CASSEEVVPDYPYGYTF	TGCGCCAGCAGCGAAGAAGTGGTACCAGACTACCCGTATGGCTACACCTTC
.	TRBJ1-2	TRBV6-4	TRBD1	CASSELFHRGDDYGYTF	TGTGCCAGCAGTGAGCTTTTCCACAGGGGGGATGACTATGGCTACACCTTC
.	TRBJ1-1	TRBV19	TRBD1	CASGQGTGGSEAFF	TGTGCCAGCGGACAGGGCACCGGGGGCTCTGAAGCTTTCTTT
once	TRBJ1-5	TRBV28	TRBD1	CASSPSRDRISYQPQHF	TGTGCCAGCAGTCCATCCCGGGACAGAATATCGTATCAGCCCCAGCATTTT
.	TRBJ2-5	TRBV29-1	.	CSVAQLAPLQETQYF	TGCAGCGTCGCCCAGCTAGCGCCTCTTCAAGAGACCCAGTACTTC
.	TRBJ2-1	TRBV10-2	.	CASREPNAGEYNEQFF	TGCGCCAGCAGGGAGCCCAACGCCGGGGAGTACAATGAGCAGTTCTTC
.	TRBJ2-4	TRBV7-2	.	CASSPAVGEDIQYF	TGTGCCAGCAGCCCAGCGGTCGGGGAGGACATTCAGTACTTC
.	TRBJ1-2	TRBV10-1	.	CASSARVGHGYTF	TGCGCCAGCAGTGCCAGGGTCGGTCATGGCTACACCTTC
.	TRBJ2-1	TRBV2	TRBD2	CASSELAGGHNEQFF	TGTGCCAGCAGTGAATTGGCGGGGGGCCACAATGAGCAGTTCTTC
.	TRBJ1-2	TRBV19	.	CASIEAGGNYTF	TGTGCCTCTATAGAGGCGGGCGGAAACTACACCTTC
.	TRBJ2-7	TRBV29-1	.	CSVDYQGRAPYEQYF	TGCAGCGTTGACTATCAGGGCAGGGCCCCCTACGAGCAGTACTTC
.	TRBJ2-7	TRBV10-2	TRBD1	CASRDSSYEQYF	TGCGCCAGCCGGGACAGCTCCTACGAGCAGTACTTC
.	TRBJ2-7	TRBV27	.	CASSLSQADLYEQYF	TGTGCCAGCAGTTTATCGCAGGCCGACCTTTACGAGCAGTACTTC
.	TRBJ1-1	TRBV19	TRBD1	CATTPRDSRTEAFF	TGTGCCACCACACCCCGGGACAGTAGGACTGAAGCTTTCTTT
.	TRBJ1-3	TRBV6-1	.	CASSDPGAGVSSGNTIYF	TGTGCCAGCAGTGACCCCGGGGCAGGGGTAAGCTCTGGAAACACCATATATTTT
few	TRBJ1-1	TRBV9	.	CASSVVEGLMNTEAFF	TGTGCCAGCAGCGTAGTCGAGGGCCTGATGAACACTGAAGCTTTCTTT
once	TRBJ2-7	TRBV4-3	TRBD2	CASSQDGRAPAYEQYF	TGCGCCAGCAGCCAAGATGGGAGGGCCCCCGCCTACGAGCAGTACTTC
.	TRBJ1-3	TRBV25-1	.	CASSVQGLTGNTIYF	TGTGCCAGCAGTGTACAGGGCCTCACTGGAAACACCATATATTTT
.	TRBJ1-2	TRBV7-6	.	CASSLERGTGYTF	TGTGCCAGCAGCTTAGAGCGGGGGACCGGCTACACCTTC
.	TRBJ1-4	TRBV6-1	.	CASSETRQATNEKLFF	TGTGCCAGCAGTGAAACCCGACAGGCAACTAATGAAAAACTGTTTTTT
.	TRBJ2-7	TRBV10-3	TRBD2	CAITAGGPFTHSYEQYF	TGTGCCATCACCGCGGGGGGACCTTTTACCCACTCCTACGAGCAGTACTTC
.	TRBJ2-3	TRBV4-3	TRBD2	CASSQGIGERGRTDTQYF	TGCGCCAGCAGCCAAGGGATTGGCGAGCGGGGAAGGACAGATACGCAGTATTTT
once	TRBJ1-1	TRBV5-6	TRBD1	CASSSAGQGAREAFF	TGTGCCAGCAGCTCGGCGGGACAGGGGGCTCGGGAAGCTTTCTTT
.	TRBJ2-7	TRBV7-3	.	CASSTTAGLSYEQYF	TGTGCCAGCAGCACCACAGCAGGACTTTCCTACGAGCAGTACTTC
.	TRBJ2-1	TRBV29-1	TRBD2	CSVGGETSEQFF	TGCAGCGTGGGGGGGGAGACAAGTGAGCAGTTCTTC
.	TRBJ1-2	TRBV6-1	.	CASSNPLPNYGYTF	TGTGCCAGCAGTAACCCCCTACCTAACTATGGCTACACCTTC
.	TRBJ2-2	TRBV11-2	TRBD2	CASSSPWVSGGTHTGELFF	TGTGCCAGCAGCTCCCCATGGGTTAGCGGGGGGACTCACACCGGGGAGCTGTTTTTT
.	TRBJ1-2	TRBV7-9	.	CASSLLGGANGYTF	TGTGCCAGCAGCCTTCTGGGTGGGGCCAATGGCTACACCTTC
.	TRBJ2-7	TRBV6-1	TRBD1	CASSEEQGQSSYEQYF	TGTGCCAGCAGTGAGGAACAGGGGCAGAGCTCCTACGAGCAGTACTTC
.	TRBJ2-7	TRBV2	.	CASMDSGTGISYEQYF	TGTGCCAGCATGGACTCCGGGACTGGGATATCCTACGAGCAGTACTTC
.	TRBJ1-2	TRBV19	.	CASEASAGNYGYTF	TGTGCCAGCGAAGCATCGGCGGGAAACTATGGCTACACCTTC
.	TRBJ2-6	TRBV19	TRBD2	CASSMAGVAGANVLTF	TGTGCCAGTAGTATGGCGGGGGTCGCTGGGGCCAACGTCCTGACTTTC
.	TRBJ2-7	TRBV28	.	CASGQSPYEQYF	TGTGCCAGCGGACAGTCCCCCTACGAGCAGTACTTC
few	TRBJ2-7	TRBV5-4	TRBD1	CASQGELHSSYEQYF	TGTGCCAGCCAGGGGGAACTTCACTCCAGCTACGAGCAGTACTTC
.	TRBJ2-7	TRBV19	.	CASSGYRDVSGEQYF	TGTGCCAGTAGTGGGTACAGGGACGTATCCGGCGAGCAGTACTTC
.	TRBJ1-2	TRBV9	TRBD1	CASSVGQGNYGYTF	TGTGCCAGCAGCGTAGGACAGGGAAACTATGGCTACACCTTC
.	TRBJ1-3	TRBV4-3	.	CASSHDSLTGSGNTIYF	TGCGCCAGCAGCCACGACTCCCTGACAGGCTCTGGAAACACCATATATTTT
few	TRBJ1-2	TRBV11-2	TRBD1	CASSLDRDRGRGYTF	TGTGCCAGCAGCTTAGACCGGGACAGGGGAAGGGGCTACACCTTC
.	TRBJ1-2	TRBV4-3	.	CASSPTTGRGAANGYTF	TGCGCCAGCAGCCCAACAACCGGGCGGGGAGCTGCTAATGGCTACACCTTC
.	TRBJ1-5	TRBV10-2	TRBD1	CASTTGTDNQPQHF	TGCGCCAGCACTACCGGGACAGACAATCAGCCCCAGCATTTT
once	TRBJ2-4	TRBV4-2	.	CASSQLSEAKNIQYF	TGTGCCAGCAGCCAATTGAGCGAAGCCAAAAACATTCAGTACTTC
.	TRBJ1-5	TRBV28	TRBD1	CASSGSWTGADQPQHF	TGTGCCAGCAGTGGATCCTGGACAGGGGCGGATCAGCCCCAGCATTTT
.	TRBJ1-2	TRBV27	TRBD1	CASAPVKDRALYGYTF	TGTGCCAGCGCCCCTGTCAAAGACAGGGCTCTCTATGGCTACACCTTC
.	TRBJ1-5	TRBV5-1	.	CASSLGRADQPQHF	TGCGCCAGCAGCTTGGGCAGGGCCGATCAGCCCCAGCATTTT
.	TRBJ1-5	TRBV5-1	TRBD1	CASSLRPGQGGNQPQHF	TGCGCCAGCAGCTTGCGACCGGGACAGGGCGGCAATCAGCCCCAGCATTTT
.	TRBJ1-2	TRBV5-6	TRBD1	CASSPGQGDTGYTF	TGTGCCAGCAGCCCGGGACAGGGCGATACTGGCTACACCTTC
few	TRBJ2-7	TRBV2	TRBD2	CASSESGGQVYEQYF	TGTGCCAGCAGTGAATCGGGGGGTCAGGTCTACGAGCAGTACTTC
.	TRBJ2-2	TRBV5-1	TRBD2	CASSLGPFWRGGHQSGELFF	TGCGCCAGCAGCTTGGGCCCTTTTTGGCGGGGGGGCCATCAGAGCGGGGAGCTGTTTTTT
.	TRBJ2-1	TRBV10-2	TRBD1	CASSDEGRVRQGTSYNEQFF	TGCGCCAGCAGTGATGAGGGAAGGGTCCGACAGGGCACCTCCTACAATGAGCAGTTCTTC
few	TRBJ1-1	TRBV7-2	TRBD1	CASSLGQGSTEAFF	TGTGCCAGCAGCTTAGGACAGGGGAGCACTGAAGCTTTCTTT
.	TRBJ1-2	TRBV5-1	.	CASSLADSLIGYTF	TGCGCCAGCAGCTTGGCCGACAGTCTCATCGGCTACACCTTC